This T cell receptor (beta chain) was sequenced in a study of blood T cell repertoires in COVID-19. Study overall: Both acute and convalescent COVID-19 samples were obtained from the United States, Italy and Spain. PBMCs, B-cell-depleted T cells, or T cells were the source of the cDNA or gDNA that made up the material.

Unmatched junction bases numbered 16, after V lost 6 bases and J lost 6 bases. This CDR3 contains 17 residues. The V gene's germline CDR1 is SNHLY and CDR2 FYNNEI. Original data processing: From reference gene primer amplification, estimates of nucleated cell counts were derived. The table came from immunoSEQ multiplex PCR; TCRdb's copy has only in-frame clones and leaves some out. That table gives V, J and clone size, and the DNA gave D and trimming. The sample has around 40,000 clones, 91% seen once; the top ten hold about a sixth. This clonotype was obtained from a woman in her twenties or thirties in a cohort sampled during active COVID-19. Sequencing was performed on peripheral blood. The V gene is TRBV2, the J gene TRBJ2-1, with 8 bases matching TRBD1. This chain's CDR3 is CASSPDRARFYSNEQFF. CDR3 sequence (DNA): TGTGCCAGCAGCCCGGACAGGGCTCGGTTCTATAGCAATGAGCAGTTCTTC.